The clone carrying this T cell receptor (beta chain) was seen a few times. Its antigen is not known. Trimming shortened V by 1 base and J by 4 bases, and 20 bases separated the two germline ends. Germline values: CDR1 SNHLY, CDR2 FYNNEI. This CDR3 has 18 residues. PBMCs came from 9 to 10 ml fresh peripheral blood. Amplified TCR beta CDR3 regions derived from RNA transcripts. With the HTBI primer set, the TCR CDR3 went through a first round of RT-PCR. Using its own MiXCR run on the multiplex PCR reads, TCRdb lists one record per CDR3 protein. Of about 400,000 distinct CDR3 sequences in the sample, nearly 15% were seen once. The entry originates in a study of T cells in Graves' hyperthyroidism and ophthalmopathy. General observations from the study: The model made its ophthalmopathy prediction, and onset followed a median roughly 6.5 months later.

Sequenced: blood. The rearrangement links TRBV2 to TRBJ1-5; the D is unclear. The sequence derives from a woman aged 55-70 years with Graves' ophthalmopathy. This CDR3 is CASSEERTAGVLNQPQHF. In DNA, the CDR3 is TGTGCCAGCAGTGAAGAGAGGACCGCCGGGGTTCTGAATCAGCCCCAGCATTTT.